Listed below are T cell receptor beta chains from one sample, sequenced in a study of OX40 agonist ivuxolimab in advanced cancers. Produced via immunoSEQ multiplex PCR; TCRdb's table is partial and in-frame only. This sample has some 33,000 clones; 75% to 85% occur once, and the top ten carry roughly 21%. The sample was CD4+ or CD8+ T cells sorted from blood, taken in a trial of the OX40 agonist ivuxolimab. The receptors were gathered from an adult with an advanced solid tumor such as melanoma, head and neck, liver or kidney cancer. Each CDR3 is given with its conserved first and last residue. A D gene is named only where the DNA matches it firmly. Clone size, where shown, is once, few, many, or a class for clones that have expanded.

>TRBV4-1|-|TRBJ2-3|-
TGCGCCAGCAGCCAAGATTTGACAGACGCTTCTAGCACAGATACGCAGTATTTT
CASSQDLTDASSTDTQYF
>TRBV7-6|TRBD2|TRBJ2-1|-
TGTGCCAGCAGCTTAGGGCTAGCGGGAGGTGGGGGTGAGCAGTTCTTC
CASSLGLAGGGGEQFF
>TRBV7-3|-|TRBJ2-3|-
TGTGCCAGCAGCCGGAACAGCAACGCGGGTCCAGATACGCAGTATTTT
CASSRNSNAGPDTQYF
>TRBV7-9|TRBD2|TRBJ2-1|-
TGTGCCAGCAGCTTAGCGGTTGGTGGCGGGGGATACAATGAGCAGTTCTTC
CASSLAVGGGGYNEQFF
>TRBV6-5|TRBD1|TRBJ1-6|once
TGTGCCAGCAGGAGGGGGACAGATAATTCACCCCTCCACTTT
CASRRGTDNSPLHF
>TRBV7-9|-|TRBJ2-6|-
TGTGCCAGCAGCCCGTCCTCTGGGGCCAACGTCCTGACTTTC
CASSPSSGANVLTF
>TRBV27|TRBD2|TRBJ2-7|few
TGTGCCAGCAGTTTATCGAAGGCTAGCGGGGCGTACGAGCAGTACTTC
CASSLSKASGAYEQYF
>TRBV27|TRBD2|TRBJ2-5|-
TGTGCCAGCAGCAGGGGACTAGCGGGGGGGCAAGAGACCCAGTACTTC
CASSRGLAGGQETQYF
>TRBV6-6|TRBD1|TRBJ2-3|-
TGTGCCAGCAGGACGGGACAGTTCACAGATACGCAGTATTTT
CASRTGQFTDTQYF
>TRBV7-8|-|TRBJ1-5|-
TGTGCCAGCAGCTTATGGGCAGAGTATGATCAGCCCCAGCATTTT
CASSLWAEYDQPQHF
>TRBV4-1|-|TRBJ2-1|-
TGCGCCAGCAGCCAAGGTTTGACGGGGGGCGCGGTCAATGAGCAGTTCTTC
CASSQGLTGGAVNEQFF
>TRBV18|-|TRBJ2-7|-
TGTGCCAGCTCACCAGCGGGGCTCGAGCAGTACTTC
CASSPAGLEQYF
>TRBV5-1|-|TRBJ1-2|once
TGCGCCAGCAGCCTAGACGGGATGAACTATGGCTACACCTTC
CASSLDGMNYGYTF
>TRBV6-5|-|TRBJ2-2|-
TGTGCCAGCAGTTACGACAGATCGAACACCGGGGAGCTGTTTTTT
CASSYDRSNTGELFF
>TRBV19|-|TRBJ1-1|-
TGTGCCAGTAACGAGGGAGCCGTGAACACTGAAGCTTTCTTT
CASNEGAVNTEAFF
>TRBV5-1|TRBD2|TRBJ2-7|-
TGCGCCAGCAATCTCGAGTTTGCGGGAGCCGGTGAGCAGTACTTC
CASNLEFAGAGEQYF
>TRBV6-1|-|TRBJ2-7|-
TGTGCCAGCGGGCGGACAGCCAGTTACGAGCAGTACTTC
CASGRTASYEQYF
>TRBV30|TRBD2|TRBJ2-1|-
TGTGCCTGGAGCCCTTCTCGTAGCGGGACCTACAATGAGCAGTTCTTC
CAWSPSRSGTYNEQFF
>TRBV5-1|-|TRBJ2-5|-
TGCGCCAGCAGCTTGGGAGGGGGGGATGAGGAGACCCAGTACTTC
CASSLGGGDEETQYF
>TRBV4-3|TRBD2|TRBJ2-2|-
TGCGCCAGCAGCCAAGACCGACTAGCGGGGGGGCCCGGGGAGCTGTTTTTT
CASSQDRLAGGPGELFF
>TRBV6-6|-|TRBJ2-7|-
TGTGCCAGCAGTCGCCTGGAAAAAGCCTCCTACGAGCAGTACTTC
CASSRLEKASYEQYF
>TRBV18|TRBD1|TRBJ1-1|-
TGTGCCAGCTCACCAGAGACAGGGGGGATGAACACTGAAGCTTTCTTT
CASSPETGGMNTEAFF
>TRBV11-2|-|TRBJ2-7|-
TGTGCCAGCAGCTTCCGGGACGGCTACGAGCAGTACTTC
CASSFRDGYEQYF
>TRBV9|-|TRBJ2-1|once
TGTGCCAGCAGCGGGCGGGATCCCTTCTACAATGAGCAGTTCTTC
CASSGRDPFYNEQFF
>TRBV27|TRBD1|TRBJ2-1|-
TGTGCCAGCAGTCCATTCCGGGACAGGGAAAATAATGAGCAGTTCTTC
CASSPFRDRENNEQFF
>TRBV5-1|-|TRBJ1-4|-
TGCGCCAGCAGCTTACAGGGTGCCGAAAAACTGTTTTTT
CASSLQGAEKLFF
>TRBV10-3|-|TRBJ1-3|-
TGTGCCATCAGTGAGTCAGAGGGGACGGGGGCGTCTGGAAACACCATATATTTT
CAISESEGTGASGNTIYF
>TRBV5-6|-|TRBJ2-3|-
TGTGCCAGCAGCCCCAAAGGGGGGGATACGCAGTATTTT
CASSPKGGDTQYF